The subject of this entry is one T cell receptor beta chain. Treatment here: around 19 received Ad26.COV2.S at low or high dose, single or two shots; several received placebo; per-sample allocation not given. Samples were taken on day 63 after the first vaccine or placebo injection. A Boston donor was an adult aged 18-55 years. These data come from a study of Ad26.COV2.S vaccination and SARS-CoV-2 variants. Study overall: Administration of Ad26.COV2.S was intramuscular, either once or twice 56 days apart.

V lost 7 bases, J lost 5 bases, and 11 bases stayed unmatched. This CDR3 region has 14 residues. Germline V CDR1 and CDR2: LGHDT, YNNKEL (reference sequence). Assay used: immunoSEQ multiplex PCR; TCRdb lists only in-frame clones, some missing. The sample has roughly 510,000 clones, around 88% seen once. The origin of this receptor is a person between 18 and 59 years old who received the Ad26.COV2.S COVID-19 vaccine or a placebo. V usage is TRBV3-1 (or the pseudogene TRBV3-2) and J usage is TRBJ2-7, with TRBD2 matching 7 bases. The sequences come from peripheral blood, collected in a trial of Ad26.COV2.S vaccine versus placebo. Here the CDR3 reads CASNGGRALHEQYF. For the CDR3, the DNA is TGTGCCAGCAATGGAGGGAGGGCCTTGCACGAGCAGTACTTC.